This passage covers 16 T cell receptor beta chains from one sample sequenced in a study of T cells in tuberculosis. Using immunoSEQ multiplex PCR, the repertoire was profiled, and TCRdb retains in-frame clones only, with some absent. Found here are some 31,000 clones, approximately 93% of them singletons; the top ten hold about 2.2%. The source material was PBMCs. These receptors were taken from a donor between 10 and 35 years old with latent tuberculosis or without tuberculosis infection.

The chain links TRBV4-3 to TRBJ1-3; the match to TRBD1 covers 12 bases. From germline, CDR1 is LGHNA and CDR2 YSLEER. Losses at the gene ends were 5 bases for V and 0 bases for J; bases not matched to a gene: 8. This CDR3 comprises 18 residues. CDR3 DNA sequence: TGCGCCAGCAGCGGGGACAGGGGGCTTCCTCTCTCTGGAAACACCATATATTTT. It codes for CASSGDRGLPLSGNTIYF.

The genes are TRBV28 and TRBJ2-7; a possible D gene is TRBD2 (6 bases). The CDR3 spans 18 residues. Trimming shortened V by 2 bases and J by 0 bases, and 20 bases separated the two germline ends. Looked up from germline, CDR1 is MDHEN and CDR2 is SYDVKM. The CDR3 DNA reads as TGTGCCAGCAGTTTACAATCTCGATGGGGGGTTGCCTCCTACGAGCAGTACTTC. This gives the protein CASSLQSRWGVASYEQYF.

V usage is TRBV4-1 and J usage is TRBJ2-7; 13 nucleotides align to TRBD2. V dropped 4 bases and J dropped 2; count of bases not matched to a gene: 14. Germline assignment: CDR1 MGHRA and CDR2 YSYEKL. The CDR3 is 19 amino acids. This CDR3 is CASSLAGTSGIPSTYEQYF. The CDR3 bases are TGCGCCAGCAGCCTCGCCGGGACTAGCGGGATCCCAAGCACCTACGAGCAGTACTTC.

The chain joins TRBV4-1 to TRBJ2-7; TRBD1 agrees at 8 bases. This CDR3 is built from 14 residues. Germline V gene lookup returns CDR1 MGHRA and CDR2 YSYEKL. The V segment lost 4 bases and the J segment 5 bases; nucleotides outside the gene matches: 7. CDR3 coding DNA: TGCGCCAGCAGCCCCTCAGGGGGCTGGAACGAGCAGTACTTC. It specifies CASSPSGGWNEQYF.

CDR3 in DNA: TGTGCCAGCTCACCCCGCCTGGGAGGCGGAGCCAGACTAGCTAACTATGGCTACACCTTC. It encodes CASSPRLGGGARLANYGYTF. The genes are TRBV18 and TRBJ1-2; D is unclear. In germline, CDR1 is KGHSH, CDR2 LQKENI. The V and J ends lost 3 bases and 0 bases respectively, with 26 bases between them. The CDR3 covers 20 residues. The full variable domain, in which reference TRBV18 and TRBJ1-2 provide the parts outside the CDR3, is NAGVMQNPRHLVRRRGQEARLRCSPMKGHSHVYWYRQLPEEGLKFMVYLQKENIIDESGMPKERFSAEFPKEGPSILRIQQVVRGDSAAYFCASSPRLGGGARLANYGYTFGSGTRLTVV.

This chain connects TRBV19 to TRBJ2-7, with a possible D match to TRBD1 (6 bases). This CDR3 is built from 14 residues. The germline CDR1 and CDR2 sequences are LNHDA and SQIVND (reference sequence). V was trimmed by 9 bases and J by 0 bases, leaving 15 bases between them. CDR3 DNA sequence: TGTGCCAGCAGCCGGACAGCCCACTCCTACGAGCAGTACTTC. This sequence encodes CASSRTAHSYEQYF.

The rearrangement links TRBV6-1 to TRBJ2-5, with 7 bases lining up with TRBD2. V lost 6 bases and J lost 2; bases outside the gene matches: 6. Germline V lookup: CDR1 MNHNS, CDR2 SASEGT. The CDR3 totals 14 residues. CDR3 protein: CASSLGLVQETQYF. The CDR3 DNA reads TGTGCCAGCAGCCTAGGACTAGTACAAGAGACCCAGTACTTC.

Concerning this clone: One end of the junction varies from germline; a read error may be responsible. The chain couples TRBV11-2 to TRBJ2-2; TRBD1 matches at 7 bases. The CDR3 runs 16 residues. Per the germline V gene, CDR1 is SGHAT and CDR2 is FQNNGV. In DNA, the CDR3 is TGTGCCAGCACCTTATTGGGGACAGCGAACACCGGGGAGCTGTTTTTT. Its protein is CASTLLGTANTGELFF. Drawing the rest from reference TRBV11-2 and TRBJ2-2, the complete variable domain is EAGVAQSPRYKIIEKRQSVAFWCNPISGHATLYWYQQILGQGPKLLIQFQNNGVVDDSQLPKDRFSAERLKGVDSTLKIQPAKLEDSAVYLCASTLLGTANTGELFFGEGSRLTVL.

This clone was seen a few times. V is TRBV9 and J is TRBJ1-2; 7 bases match TRBD1. V lost 3 bases and J lost 4; bases outside the gene matches: 6. Germline loops: CDR1 SGDLS, CDR2 YYNGEE. The CDR3 contains 14 residues. CDR3 sequence reads: CASSGGTDTYGYTF. The CDR3, as DNA: TGTGCCAGCAGCGGGGGGACAGACACCTATGGCTACACCTTC.

The V call is TRBV6-1, the J call TRBJ1-5, with 7 bases that match TRBD1. V shed 4 bases and J 3 bases; nucleotides not matched to a gene: 6. The CDR3 has 15 residues. CDR1 is MNHNS, CDR2 SASEGT, per germline. CDR3 coding DNA: TGTGCCAGCAGTGCCAGGGGGGCCCTCAATCAGCCCCAGCATTTT. This codes for CASSARGALNQPQHF.

The V and J genes are TRBV5-5 and TRBJ2-7, with TRBD1 matching 9 bases. The J segment lost 2 bases and the V segment lost 2 bases, leaving 5 bases of the junction unmatched. Germline V gene lookup returns CDR1 SGHKS and CDR2 YYEKEE (reference sequence). The CDR3 consists of 15 residues. This chain's CDR3 is CASSLRTGVAYEQYF. CDR3 DNA: TGTGCCAGCAGCTTACGGACAGGGGTGGCCTACGAGCAGTACTTC.

This sequence joins TRBV28 and TRBJ2-7; 7 bases are shared with TRBD1. The CDR3 covers 15 residues. J was trimmed by 2 bases and V by 5 bases; bases with no gene match: 9. Germline V gene sequence: CDR1 MDHEN, CDR2 SYDVKM. The CDR3 DNA follows: TGTGCCAGCAGTCCAGTCGGGACAGCAGCCTACGAGCAGTACTTC. Its translation: CASSPVGTAAYEQYF.

This chain uses TRBV6-4 with TRBJ2-2; weak D call: TRBD2 (6 bases). Germline V lookup: CDR1 MRHNA, CDR2 SNTAGT. V lost 8 bases to trimming and J lost 5 bases, with 24 bases between them. The CDR3 is 17 amino acids. The CDR3 nucleotides read TGTGCCAGCTTTGGACCGGGGGAAGGAGTAGGGACCGGGGAGCTGTTTTTT. This encodes CASFGPGEGVGTGELFF.

The chain joins TRBV2 to TRBJ2-5; D remains ambiguous. The V and J ends lost 8 bases and 5 bases respectively, with 6 bases between them. Germline V gene data show CDR1 as SNHLY and CDR2 as FYNNEI. The CDR3 runs 10 residues. In DNA, the CDR3 is TGTGCCAGCCAAGAGGAGACCCAGTACTTC. Translating it yields CASQEETQYF.

V usage is TRBV6-4 and J usage is TRBJ1-2; D not certain. V was clipped by 0 bases and J by 8 bases, with 10 bases between them. Looked up from germline, CDR1 is MRHNA and CDR2 is SNTAGT. The CDR3 spans 13 residues. This CDR3 reads CASSDSPAEGYTF. CDR3 coding DNA: TGTGCCAGCAGTGACTCACCCGCTGAGGGCTACACCTTC.

The V and J genes are TRBV7-8 and TRBJ1-5, with 8 positions matching TRBD1. CDR1 and CDR2 from the germline V gene are SGHVS and FQNEAQ. Losses at the gene ends were 3 bases for V and 0 bases for J; bases not matched to a gene: 13. The CDR3 covers 19 residues. DNA for the CDR3: TGTGCCAGCAGCTTTGCGGCAGGGGGCGGCCATTATAGCAATCAGCCCCAGCATTTT. Translating it yields CASSFAAGGGHYSNQPQHF.